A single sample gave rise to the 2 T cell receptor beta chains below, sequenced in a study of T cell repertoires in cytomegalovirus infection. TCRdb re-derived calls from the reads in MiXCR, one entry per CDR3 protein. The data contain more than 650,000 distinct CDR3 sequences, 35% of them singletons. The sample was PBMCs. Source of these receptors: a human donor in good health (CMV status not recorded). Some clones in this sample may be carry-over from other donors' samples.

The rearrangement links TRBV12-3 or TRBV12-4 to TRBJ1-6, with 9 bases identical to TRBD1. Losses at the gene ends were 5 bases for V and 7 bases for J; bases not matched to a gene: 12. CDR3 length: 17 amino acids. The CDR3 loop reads CASSRGTGRTANSPLHF. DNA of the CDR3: TGTGCCAGCAGTAGGGGGACAGGGCGAACCGCAAATTCACCCCTCCACTTT.

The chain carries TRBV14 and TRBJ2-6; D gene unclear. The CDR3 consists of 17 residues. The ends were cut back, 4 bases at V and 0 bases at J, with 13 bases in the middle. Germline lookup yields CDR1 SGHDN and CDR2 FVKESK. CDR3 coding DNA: TGTGCCAGCAGCCTGCGGCACCCAAACTCTGGGGCCAACGTCCTGACTTTC. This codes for CASSLRHPNSGANVLTF.